This TCR beta chain comes out of a study of blood T cell repertoires in COVID-19 (TCRdb year 2020). The study in broad terms: Samples covering the acute and convalescent phases of COVID-19 were provided by collaborators in the United States, Italy and Spain. The prospective study material was composed of cDNA or gDNA derived from T cells, B-cell-depleted T cells, or PBMCs. Nearly every sample came with metadata listing a de-identified subject ID, COVID-19 status, age in years and sex. The samples were drawn from two sources: the first 160 participants of the ongoing ImmuneRACE study, and about 1,300 subjects contributed by 6 global collaborators. The dataset comprised deeply sampled blood TCRbeta repertoires from subjects exposed to, actively infected with, or recovered from COVID-19. A freely available public database, intended as a resource for researchers studying the immune response to SARS-CoV-2, is where the repertoires were released. Where available, HLA class I and class II types were obtained from metadata supplied by the sample provider rather than from assay-based typing. Results and caveats for the whole study, not just this receptor: The amount of clinical and demographic metadata varied by source and participant and was provided uncurated.

Concerning this clone itself: Its antigen is currently not known. The junction does not match germline at one end; this may be a read error.

Collaborating institutions collected whole blood in K2EDTA tubes following their own protocols. Collaborator samples were shipped for TCRbeta analysis as frozen whole blood, isolated PBMCs, or DNA extracted from either sample type. The immunoSEQ Assay, a bias-controlled multiplex PCR, was used to amplify TCRbeta CDR3 regions from genomic DNA. In the paper's pipeline: Nucleated cell counts per sample were estimated from amplification of reference gene primers within the assay. To quantify the absolute abundance of each unique TCRbeta CDR3 rearrangement, sequence reads were collapsed and filtered. For each sample, productive Simpson clonality was calculated as the square root of Simpson's diversity index over productive rearrangements. Here the immuneACCESS table is served through TCRdb, limited to in-frame sequences with V and J called. Missing clones are a known gap in these copies; in checked studies unresolved V genes cover under half, and the rest lacks a known reason. D and trimming come from the DNA, and the V and J calls and clone size come from that table. The table for this sample lists about 15,000 clones; about 87% of them were counted only once. Around 5.9% of the sample is taken by the ten largest.

Measured from the cysteine to the phenylalanine, the CDR3 is 13 residues long. The kept DNA is CDR3 alone, 39 bases in frame from the first base. As encoded in the germline V gene (reference sequence), CDR1 is LNHDA while CDR2 is SQIVND. Specimen: peripheral blood. This receptor chain uses TRBV19 and TRBJ2-1, and TRBD1 matches 9 of the central bases. The TCR originated in a human donor in a cohort sampled during active COVID-19. The DNA is TGTGCCAGTAGCATAGGACAGGGGATGGAACAGTTCTTC. This encodes CASSIGQGMEQFF.